The clone carrying this TCR beta chain was detected a few times. Its antigen remains unknown. Unique molecular identifiers tagged individual cDNA molecules. TCRdb itself ran the 5' RACE reads through MiXCR, one entry per CDR3 protein. The table lists approximately 45,000 distinct CDR3 sequences, about a tenth of them singletons. The entry originates in a study of early T cells in non-severe SARS-CoV-2 infection. Overall study results and limits: VDJdb-based matching was biased toward anti-spike CD8 responses and missed private and CD4 specificities.

Deletions cut 6 bases from V and 0 bases from J, with 9 bases between. From germline, CDR1 is MNHEY and CDR2 SVGAGI. The CDR3 is made up of 14 amino acids. The sequence was obtained from an adult who was a healthcare worker with PCR-confirmed SARS-CoV-2 infection or an uninfected control (not recorded which). The chain recombines TRBV6-5 with TRBJ1-5; D is undetermined. Sequenced material: whole blood. CDR3 DNA sequence: TGTGCCAGCAGGACTACATATAGCAATCAGCCCCAGCATTTT. This encodes CASRTTYSNQPQHF.